This T cell receptor beta chain was sequenced during a study of control samples from healthy donors and cancer patients. Sequenced by immunoSEQ multiplex PCR; TCRdb stores in-frame clones only, minus some. The sample shows some 99,000 clones, around 88% of them seen only once. V dropped 3 bases and J dropped 0 bases, with 3 bases sitting between them. The CDR3 runs to 13 residues. Looked up from germline, CDR1 is SGHNT and CDR2 is YENEEA. The clonotype was recovered from a woman aged 45-65 years in good health. The J gene is TRBJ2-1, the V gene TRBV11-3, with D uncertain. The material sequenced was blood. Here the CDR3 reads CASSLRSYNEQFF. The DNA for the CDR3 is TGTGCCAGCAGCTTGCGCTCCTACAATGAGCAGTTCTTC.